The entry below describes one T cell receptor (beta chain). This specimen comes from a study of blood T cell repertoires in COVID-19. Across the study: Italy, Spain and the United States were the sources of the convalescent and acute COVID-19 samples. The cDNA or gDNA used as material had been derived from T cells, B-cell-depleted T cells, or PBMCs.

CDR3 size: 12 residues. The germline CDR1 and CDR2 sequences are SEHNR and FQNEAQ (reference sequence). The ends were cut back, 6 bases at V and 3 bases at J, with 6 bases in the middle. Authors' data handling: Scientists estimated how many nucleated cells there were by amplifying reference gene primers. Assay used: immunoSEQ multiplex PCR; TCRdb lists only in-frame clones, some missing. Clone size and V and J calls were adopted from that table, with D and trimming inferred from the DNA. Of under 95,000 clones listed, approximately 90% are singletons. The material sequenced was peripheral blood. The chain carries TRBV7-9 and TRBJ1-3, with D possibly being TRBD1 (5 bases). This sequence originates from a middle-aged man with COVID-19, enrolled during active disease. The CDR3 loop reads CASRTVGNTIYF. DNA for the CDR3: TGTGCCAGCAGGACAGTTGGAAACACCATATATTTT.